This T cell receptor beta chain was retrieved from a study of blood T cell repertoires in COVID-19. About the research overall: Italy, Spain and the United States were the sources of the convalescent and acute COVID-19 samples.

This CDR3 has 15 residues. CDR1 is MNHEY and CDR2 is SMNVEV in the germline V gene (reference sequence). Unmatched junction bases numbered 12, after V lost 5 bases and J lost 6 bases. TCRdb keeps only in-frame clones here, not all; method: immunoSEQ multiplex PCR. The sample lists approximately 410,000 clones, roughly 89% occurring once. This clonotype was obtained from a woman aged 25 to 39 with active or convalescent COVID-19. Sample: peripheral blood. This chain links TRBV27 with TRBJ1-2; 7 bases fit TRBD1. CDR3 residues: CASSNRQGLTHGYTF. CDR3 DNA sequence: TGTGCCAGCAGTAACCGACAGGGCCTAACCCATGGCTACACCTTC.